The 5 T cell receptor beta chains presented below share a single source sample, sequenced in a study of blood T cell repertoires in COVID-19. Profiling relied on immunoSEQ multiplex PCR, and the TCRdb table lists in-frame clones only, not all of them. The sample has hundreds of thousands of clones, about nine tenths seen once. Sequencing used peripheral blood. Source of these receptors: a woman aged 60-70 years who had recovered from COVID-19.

The CDR3 here is CASSRAGTSGQETQYF. Here the CDR3 DNA reads TGTGCCAGCAGCCGTGCTGGGACTAGCGGACAAGAGACCCAGTACTTC. V gene TRBV7-9 combines with J gene TRBJ2-5, with 11 nucleotides matching TRBD2. V was pared by 5 bases and J by 2 bases, with 7 bases of the junction left unmatched. CDR3 size: 16 residues. Germline V gene sequence: CDR1 SEHNR, CDR2 FQNEAQ (reference sequence). The full variable domain, in which reference TRBV7-9 and TRBJ2-5 provide the parts outside the CDR3, is DTGVSQNPRHKITKRGQNVTFRCDPISEHNRLYWYRQTLGQGPEFLTYFQNEAQLEKSRLLSDRFSAERPKGSFSTLEIQRTEQGDSAMYLCASSRAGTSGQETQYFGPGTRLLVL.

This chain's CDR3 is CASSPRQGGGYEQYF. In nucleotides, the CDR3 is TGTGCCAGTAGTCCCCGACAGGGGGGAGGCTACGAGCAGTACTTC. This chain connects TRBV19 to TRBJ2-7, with 9 bases fitting TRBD1. The CDR3 is 15 residues long. The V gene end was trimmed by 5 bases and the J gene end by 3 bases; junction bases not matched to a gene: 8. The germline V gene encodes CDR1 LNHDA and CDR2 SQIVND (reference sequence).

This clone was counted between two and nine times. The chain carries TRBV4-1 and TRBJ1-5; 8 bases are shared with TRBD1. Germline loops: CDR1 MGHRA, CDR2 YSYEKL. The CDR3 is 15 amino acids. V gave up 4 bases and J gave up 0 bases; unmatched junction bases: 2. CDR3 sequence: CASSLTGGSNQPQHF. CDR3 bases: TGCGCCAGCAGCCTCACAGGGGGTAGCAATCAGCCCCAGCATTTT.

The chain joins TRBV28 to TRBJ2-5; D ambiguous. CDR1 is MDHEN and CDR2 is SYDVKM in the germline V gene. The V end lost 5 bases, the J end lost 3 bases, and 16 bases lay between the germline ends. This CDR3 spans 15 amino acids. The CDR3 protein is CASSGAVAAEETQYF. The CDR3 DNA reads TGTGCCAGCAGTGGAGCCGTGGCAGCTGAAGAGACCCAGTACTTC. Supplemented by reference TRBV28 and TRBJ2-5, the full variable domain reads DVKVTQSSRYLVKRTGEKVFLECVQDMDHENMFWYRQDPGLGLRLIYFSYDVKMKEKGDIPEGYSVSREKKERFSLILESASTNQTSMYLCASSGAVAAEETQYFGPGTRLLVL.

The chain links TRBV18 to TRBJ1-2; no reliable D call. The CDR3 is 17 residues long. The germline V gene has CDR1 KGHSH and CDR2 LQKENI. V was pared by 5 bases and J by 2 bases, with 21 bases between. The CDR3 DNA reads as TGTGCCAGCTCATCTAGTGTTGGTTCAGCACTAAACTATGGCTACACCTTC. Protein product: CASSSSVGSALNYGYTF.